A single sample is the source of the 27 T cell receptor beta chains below, sequenced in a study of cytomegalovirus exposure and HLA in healthy donors (dated by TCRdb to the late 2010s). The library was generated by the immunoSEQ multiplex PCR assay. For the multiplex PCR, a mixture combining 60 forward primers for TCR Vbeta segments and 13 reverse primers for TCR Jbeta segments was used. TCRdb carries this immuneACCESS record with in-frame sequences only. Its versions omit some clonotypes, under half of them owing to an unresolved V gene in the studies checked, with the rest unexplained. The sample table holds 130,000 or so clones, of which 77% were seen once. The leading ten clones occupy 1.5% to 2% of the sample. What was sequenced was PBMCs. Source of these receptors: a female donor in good health and CMV-seronegative.

The chain has TRBV28 and TRBJ1-5, with a tentative D call TRBD1 (6 bases). CDR1 and CDR2 (germline): MDHEN, SYDVKM. The CDR3 loop spans 16 amino acids. Trimming took 4 bases from V and 2 from J, leaving 15 bases between them. The CDR3 region has the DNA TGTGCCAGCAGTTCAGTCCCCCCAGGGGGCAATCAGCCCCAGCATTTT. This codes for CASSSVPPGGNQPQHF.

This clone has just a few counts. This chain joins TRBV11-3 and TRBJ2-7, with 7 bases aligning to TRBD1. Germline-derived CDR1 and CDR2 are SGHNT and YENEEA. The trim removed 1 base at V and 5 bases at J, leaving 5 bases unmatched. The CDR3 runs to 14 residues. The CDR3 nucleotides are TGTGCCAGCAGCTTAGGACAGGGCTACCACGAGCAGTACTTC. This gives the protein CASSLGQGYHEQYF.

The chain joins TRBV11-1 to TRBJ2-4; D remains unclear. The germline V gene encodes CDR1 SGHAT and CDR2 FQDESV (reference sequence). CDR3 length: 16 residues. Deletions cut 6 bases from V and 8 bases from J, with 23 bases between. CDR3 sequence (DNA): TGTGCCAGCAGTTCACCGGGTGTTATAGCCAAGGACATTCAGTACTTC. Residues: CASSSPGVIAKDIQYF.

V is TRBV6-5 and J is TRBJ1-5; no clear D gene. The CDR3 is made up of 14 amino acids. Germline V lookup: CDR1 MNHEY, CDR2 SVGAGI. With 6 bases removed from V and 0 bases from J, the gap between germline ends came to 9 bases. CDR3 loop: CASSLSYSNQPQHF. The CDR3, as DNA: TGTGCCAGCAGCTTGAGTTATAGCAATCAGCCCCAGCATTTT.

This chain links TRBV4-2 with TRBJ2-3; D might be TRBD2 (6 bases). V was clipped by 0 bases and J by 1 base, with 8 bases between them. The CDR3 runs to 15 residues. Per the germline V gene, CDR1 is LGHNA and CDR2 is YNFKEQ. The CDR3 protein is CASSQEWRGTDTQYF. The CDR3 nucleotides read TGTGCCAGCAGCCAAGAGTGGAGGGGCACAGATACGCAGTATTTT.

The rearrangement links TRBV9 to TRBJ2-3; TRBD2 matches 10 bases. V lost 6 bases, J lost 4 bases, and 8 bases stayed unmatched. CDR1 is SGDLS and CDR2 is YYNGEE in the germline V gene. This CDR3 region has 15 residues. This CDR3 is CASNPAGGPADTQYF. DNA for the CDR3: TGTGCCAGCAACCCAGCGGGGGGGCCCGCAGATACGCAGTATTTT.

This clone appeared a few times. The rearrangement uses TRBV29-1 and TRBJ1-1; D not certain. The CDR3 spans 12 residues. Looked up from germline, CDR1 is SQVTM and CDR2 is ANQGSEA. The DNA for the CDR3 is TGCAGGGCCCACAGCGGGAACACTGAAGCTTTCTTT. The encoded protein is CRAHSGNTEAFF.

This clone was seen more than once but under ten times. The chain combines TRBV19 with TRBJ1-5; D uncertain. V was cut by 3 bases and J by 5 bases, with 5 bases left in between. Germline V CDR1 and CDR2: LNHDA, SQIVND (reference sequence). The CDR3 runs to 12 residues. The CDR3 DNA is TGTGCCAGTAGTATGAGGCATCAGCCCCAGCATTTT. Its translation: CASSMRHQPQHF.

This clone was recorded only once. The chain carries TRBV19 and TRBJ1-1, with D tentatively TRBD1 (5 bases). The CDR3 sequence is 16 residues long. Trimming pared 1 base from V and 0 bases from J, leaving 12 bases between. From germline, CDR1 is LNHDA and CDR2 SQIVND (reference sequence). The CDR3 sequence: CASSIAGELMNTEAFF. The DNA of the CDR3 is TGTGCCAGTAGTATAGCGGGGGAATTAATGAACACTGAAGCTTTCTTT.

The V call is TRBV4-1, the J call TRBJ2-2; 13 nucleotides match TRBD2. CDR1 MGHRA and CDR2 YSYEKL come from the germline V gene. This CDR3 spans 18 amino acids. Germline trimming cut 0 bases from V and 1 base from J; bases unmatched to any gene: 2. The CDR3: CASSQDGTSGVNTGELFF. CDR3 DNA sequence: TGCGCCAGCAGCCAAGACGGGACTAGCGGGGTGAACACCGGGGAGCTGTTTTTT.

The chain combines TRBV6-1 with TRBJ1-5; 8 bases are shared with TRBD1. The ends lost 8 bases at V and 5 bases at J; junction bases unmatched: 11. CDR1 and CDR2 from the germline V gene are MNHNS and SASEGT. The CDR3 has 15 amino acids. The CDR3 DNA reads as TGTGCCAGCGGGGCGGACAGGGTTAGGTATCAGCCCCAGCATTTT. Amino acid sequence: CASGADRVRYQPQHF.

The chain carries TRBV2 and TRBJ1-5; TRBD1 agrees at 7 bases. The CDR3 is 14 amino acids. V trimming: 3 bases; J trimming: 5 bases; junction bases outside the gene matches: 4. CDR1 and CDR2 from the germline V gene are SNHLY and FYNNEI. In DNA, the CDR3 is TGTGCCAGCAGTGACGACAGGGTGGATCAGCCCCAGCATTTT. Translation: CASSDDRVDQPQHF.

The rearrangement joins TRBV7-6 to TRBJ2-7; 8 bases align to TRBD1. This CDR3 comprises 15 residues. V was pared by 5 bases and J by 4 bases, with 10 bases of the junction left unmatched. In germline, CDR1 is SGHVS, CDR2 FNYEAQ. The DNA of the CDR3 is TGTGCCAGCAGCCCACGACAGGGGAATAGGTACGAGCAGTACTTC. This encodes CASSPRQGNRYEQYF.

The chain is built from TRBV9 and TRBJ1-1, with TRBD1 matching over 12 bases. This CDR3 spans 18 amino acids. Germline lookup yields CDR1 SGDLS and CDR2 YYNGEE. Unmatched junction bases numbered 9, after V lost 3 bases and J lost 0 bases. CDR3 region: CASSAAGTGGLMNTEAFF. As DNA, the CDR3 is TGTGCCAGCAGCGCAGCCGGGACAGGGGGCCTCATGAACACTGAAGCTTTCTTT.

V is TRBV19 and J is TRBJ1-1, with D possibly TRBD1 on 5 matching bases. The ends were cut back, 3 bases at V and 1 base at J, with 9 bases in the middle. In germline, CDR1 is LNHDA, CDR2 SQIVND (reference sequence). This CDR3 is 14 amino acids long. The CDR3 DNA reads TGTGCCAGTAGTATTACCGGGGGGAACACTGAAGCTTTCTTT. This codes for CASSITGGNTEAFF. The full variable domain, in which reference TRBV19 and TRBJ1-1 provide the parts outside the CDR3, is DGGITQSPKYLFRKEGQNVTLSCEQNLNHDAMYWYRQDPGQGLRLIYYSQIVNDFQKGDIAEGYSVSREKKESFPLTVTSAQKNPTAFYLCASSITGGNTEAFFGQGTRLTVV.

This chain uses TRBV29-1 with TRBJ2-7; 10 bases align to TRBD2. CDR3 size: 17 residues. V shed 5 bases and J 4 bases; nucleotides not matched to a gene: 17. Looked up from germline, CDR1 is SQVTM and CDR2 is ANQGSEA. The CDR3 loop is CSVQKRPGLATTYEQYF. For the CDR3, the DNA is TGCAGCGTTCAGAAACGACCGGGACTAGCGACTACTTACGAGCAGTACTTC.

The chain employs TRBV5-1 and TRBJ2-7, with 7 bases fitting TRBD1. This CDR3 contains 14 residues. Looked up from germline, CDR1 is SGHRS and CDR2 is YFSETQ. V was pared by 3 bases and J by 2 bases, with 5 bases of the junction left unmatched. CDR3 DNA sequence: TGCGCCAGCAGCTCACAGACAGGGACCTACGAGCAGTACTTC. Translated, it gives CASSSQTGTYEQYF.

This sequence joins TRBV4-2 and TRBJ1-2; D ambiguous. The V gene lost 0 bases and the J gene lost 6 bases, with 14 bases spanning the gap. This CDR3 region has 15 residues. Germline V gene lookup returns CDR1 LGHNA and CDR2 YNFKEQ. The CDR3 DNA sequence: TGTGCCAGCAGCCAAGACGCGGCTGCGGGCGATGGCTACACCTTC. This gives the protein CASSQDAAAGDGYTF.

The table lists this clone with a count of one. J is TRBJ2-7 and V is TRBV5-1; TRBD2 aligns across 10 bases. The CDR3 totals 16 residues. The V segment lost 1 base and the J segment 5 bases; nucleotides outside the gene matches: 9. Per germline, CDR1 SGHRS and CDR2 YFSETQ. CDR3 DNA sequence: TGCGCCAGCAGCTTGACGGGAGCGGGAGGGCCAAACGAGCAGTACTTC. Encoded protein: CASSLTGAGGPNEQYF. Together with reference TRBV5-1 and TRBJ2-7, the CDR3 gives the full variable domain: KAGVTQTPRYLIKTRGQQVTLSCSPISGHRSVSWYQQTPGQGLQFLFEYFSETQRNKGNFPGRFSGRQFSNSRSEMNVSTLELGDSALYLCASSLTGAGGPNEQYFGPGTRLTVT.

The V gene is TRBV6-1, the J gene TRBJ2-7, with D possibly matching TRBD1 (5 bases). Trimming cost V 6 bases and J 2 bases, with 11 bases left between them. The CDR3 has 13 residues. Per the germline V gene, CDR1 is MNHNS and CDR2 is SASEGT. Here the CDR3 DNA reads TGTGCCAGCAGGTTCAGGGTTGCCTACGAGCAGTACTTC. Amino acid sequence: CASRFRVAYEQYF.

A single count supports this clone. V gene TRBV11-3 combines with J gene TRBJ1-2; the D gene is possibly TRBD1 (6 bases). Trimming shortened V by 1 base and J by 2 bases, and 14 bases separated the two germline ends. CDR1 is SGHNT, CDR2 YENEEA, per germline. The CDR3 has 16 amino acids. DNA of the CDR3: TGTGCCAGCAGCTTAGCGGGGGGACATCAGAACTATGGCTACACCTTC. Amino acids: CASSLAGGHQNYGYTF.

The chain is built from TRBV7-6 and TRBJ2-7; 10 bases fit TRBD1. Germline V gives CDR1 SGHVS, CDR2 FNYEAQ. With V trimmed by 4 bases and J by 2 bases, 2 bases remained unmatched. This CDR3 is 14 amino acids long. The chain's CDR3 is CASSSGTGAYEQYF. In nucleotides, the CDR3 is TGTGCCAGCAGCTCGGGGACAGGGGCCTACGAGCAGTACTTC. Looking up the rest from reference TRBV7-6 and TRBJ2-7 gives the full variable domain: GAGVSQSPRYKVTKRGQDVALRCDPISGHVSLYWYRQALGQGPEFLTYFNYEAQQDKSGLPNDRFSAERPEGSISTLTIQRTEQRDSAMYRCASSSGTGAYEQYFGPGTRLTVT.

J is TRBJ1-2 and V is TRBV7-2; a weak D match, TRBD1 (6 bases). The CDR3 is 14 residues long. The ends were cut back, 2 bases at V and 4 bases at J, with 11 bases in the middle. Per the germline V gene, CDR1 is SGHTA and CDR2 is FQGNSA. CDR3 nucleotides: TGTGCCAGCAGCTTAAAGCAGGGGATCTATGGCTACACCTTC. Amino acid sequence: CASSLKQGIYGYTF. Drawing the rest from reference TRBV7-2 and TRBJ1-2, the complete variable domain is GAGVSQSPSNKVTEKGKDVELRCDPISGHTALYWYRQSLGQGLEFLIYFQGNSAPDKSGLPSDRFSAERTGGSVSTLTIQRTQQEDSAVYLCASSLKQGIYGYTFGSGTRLTVV.

Points on this clone: This sample also contains other DNA sequences that code for the same CDR3. The CDR3 protein is CASSPPSDQETQYF. The CDR3 DNA is TGTGCCAGCTCACCACCGTCAGACCAAGAGACCCAGTACTTC. The chain employs TRBV18 and TRBJ2-5; no definite D call. Trimming took 0 bases from V and 0 from J, leaving 5 bases between them. CDR3 length: 14 residues. From germline, CDR1 is KGHSH and CDR2 LQKENI. The variable domain in full, completed from reference TRBV18 and TRBJ2-5, reads NAGVMQNPRHLVRRRGQEARLRCSPMKGHSHVYWYRQLPEEGLKFMVYLQKENIIDESGMPKERFSAEFPKEGPSILRIQQVVRGDSAAYFCASSPPSDQETQYFGPGTRLLVL.

This chain links TRBV11-3 with TRBJ2-1, with D maybe TRBD1 (6 bases). The germline gives CDR1 SGHNT, CDR2 YENEEA. The V gene lost 5 bases and the J gene lost 9 bases, with 17 bases spanning the gap. CDR3 length: 14 amino acids. The CDR3 DNA is TGTGCCAGCAGCGTTAGGACAGCCCAGCGTGAGCAGTTCTTC. Protein sequence: CASSVRTAQREQFF.

This clone showed up just a few times. This chain joins TRBV27 and TRBJ2-7; 9 bases match TRBD1. The germline gives CDR1 MNHEY, CDR2 SMNVEV (reference sequence). V was clipped by 2 bases and J by 2 bases; unmatched bases: 4. This CDR3 has 15 amino acids. CDR3 bases: TGTGCCAGCAGTTTACAGGACAGGGGTACCTACGAGCAGTACTTC. Translation gives CASSLQDRGTYEQYF.

The chain employs TRBV21-1 and TRBJ2-1; the tabulated D call, TRBD2, remains unverified against the DNA. TRBV21-1 is listed as a pseudogene. CDR3 size: 14 residues. CDR3 DNA: TGTGCCCCGGGGGGGGGCAGGATCGAAAGGGGGCAGTTCTTC. This translates into CAPGGGRIERGQFF.